The 30 T cell receptor beta chains below come from one sample, sequenced in a study of shared clonotypes between healthy human individuals. Sequencing was performed with immunoSEQ multiplex PCR; in TCRdb, only in-frame clones are kept and a portion is missing. This repertoire shows a few million clones, around nine tenths found once; its top ten account for roughly 0.13%. Specimen: naive CD4+ T cells sorted from blood. As to subset: CD45RA+ positively selected. All receptors derive from a man aged 18 to 30 in good health.

The chain joins TRBV5-6 to TRBJ1-2; perhaps TRBD1 as D (6 bases). The germline gives CDR1 SGHDT, CDR2 YYEEEE. This CDR3 region has 14 residues. With 4 bases removed from V and 4 bases from J, the gap between germline ends came to 14 bases. CDR3 nucleotide sequence: TGTGCCAGCAGCCCGTTGGGGGGCGCCTATGGCTACACCTTC. Amino acids: CASSPLGGAYGYTF. The entire variable domain, with the rest obtained from reference TRBV5-6 and TRBJ1-2, is as follows: DAGVTQSPTHLIKTRGQQVTLRCSPKSGHDTVSWYQQALGQGPQFIFQYYEEEERQRGNFPDRFSGHQFPNYSSELNVNALLLGDSALYLCASSPLGGAYGYTFGSGTRLTVV.

The rearrangement joins TRBV10-3 to TRBJ2-5; TRBD1 or TRBD2 may be the D gene (5 bases each). The V end was cut by 2 bases, the J end by 1 base, with 8 bases between. The germline CDR1 and CDR2 sequences are ENHRY and SYGVKD. CDR3 length: 14 residues. DNA of the CDR3: TGTGCCATCAGTGAGGCAGGGAGCCAAGAGACCCAGTACTTC. It specifies CAISEAGSQETQYF.

This chain connects TRBV19 to TRBJ2-7, with TRBD1 as a possible D gene (6 bases). The V and J ends lost 4 bases and 0 bases respectively, with 13 bases between them. The CDR3 is 15 amino acids. Per germline, CDR1 LNHDA and CDR2 SQIVND (reference sequence). In nucleotides, the CDR3 is TGTGCCAGTAGTAGTAGTAAGACAGGCTCCTACGAGCAGTACTTC. Amino acids: CASSSSKTGSYEQYF.

This clone was seen a single time. This chain links TRBV5-1 with TRBJ2-1; TRBD1 aligns across 12 bases. V lost 4 bases, J lost 9 bases, and 8 bases stayed unmatched. The CDR3 has 15 amino acids. The germline gives CDR1 SGHRS, CDR2 YFSETQ. The CDR3 nucleotides read TGCGCCAGCAGCCTCGGGACAGGGGGCTGGAGTGAGCAGTTCTTC. It encodes CASSLGTGGWSEQFF.

This clone was found a few times. The rearrangement uses TRBV6-5 and TRBJ1-5, with 7 bases aligning to TRBD1. V lost 2 bases to trimming and J lost 8 bases; unmatched junction nucleotides: 6. The germline V gene encodes CDR1 MNHEY and CDR2 SVGAGI. CDR3 size: 14 residues. The CDR3 bases are TGTGCCAGCAGTTACGGAGGGGGCGGGAAGCCCCAGCATTTT. Translating gives CASSYGGGGKPQHF.

The chain has TRBV11-2 and TRBJ2-2, with D hard to call. With 1 base removed from V and 6 bases from J, the gap between germline ends came to 6 bases. The CDR3 is 13 amino acids. Germline V gene lookup returns CDR1 SGHAT and CDR2 FQNNGV. CDR3 sequence (DNA): TGTGCCAGCAGCTTAGGGATCGCCGGGGAGCTGTTTTTT. Translating it yields CASSLGIAGELFF. Using reference TRBV11-2 and TRBJ2-2 for the parts outside the CDR3, the full variable domain is EAGVAQSPRYKIIEKRQSVAFWCNPISGHATLYWYQQILGQGPKLLIQFQNNGVVDDSQLPKDRFSAERLKGVDSTLKIQPAKLEDSAVYLCASSLGIAGELFFGEGSRLTVL.

The V gene is TRBV10-3, the J gene TRBJ2-7; the match to TRBD2 covers 15 bases. The V segment lost 6 bases and the J segment 5 bases; nucleotides outside the gene matches: 14. This CDR3 region has 18 residues. CDR1 and CDR2 from the germline V gene are ENHRY and SYGVKD. CDR3 DNA sequence: TGTGCCATCAGAAAGGGACTAGCGGGGGGCTCCGCTGAAAACGAGCAGTACTTC. Translating it yields CAIRKGLAGGSAENEQYF.

This sequence joins TRBV5-1 and TRBJ2-3; D is ambiguous. V was clipped by 4 bases and J by 2 bases, with 11 bases between them. The germline gives CDR1 SGHRS, CDR2 YFSETQ. The CDR3 spans 14 residues. The DNA of the CDR3 is TGCGCCAGCAGCAACAAGGGTGCCACAGATACGCAGTATTTT. Encoded protein: CASSNKGATDTQYF.

The J gene is TRBJ2-5, the V gene TRBV5-4; 9 positions agree with TRBD2. The DNA end is more similar to TRBJ2-7, so the J call may be wrong. CDR1 is SGHNT, CDR2 YYREEE, per germline (reference sequence). The CDR3 consists of 15 residues. This CDR3 is CASRKDPGLAHEQYF. CDR3 DNA sequence: TGTGCCAGCAGAAAAGATCCGGGACTAGCCCACGAGCAGTACTTC.

This chain connects TRBV28 to TRBJ1-4; D ambiguous. The V and J ends lost 3 bases and 0 bases respectively, with 8 bases between them. CDR1 and CDR2 from the germline V gene are MDHEN and SYDVKM. The CDR3 totals 15 residues. The CDR3 region is CASSLVQPTNEKLFF. For the CDR3, the DNA is TGTGCCAGCAGTTTGGTTCAGCCAACTAATGAAAAACTGTTTTTT.

The rearrangement links TRBV5-5 to TRBJ2-1, with D tentatively TRBD1 (5 bases). The CDR3 is 14 residues long. The V end was cut by 0 bases, the J end by 4 bases, with 8 bases between. The V gene's germline CDR1 is SGHKS and CDR2 YYEKEE (reference sequence). CDR3 DNA: TGTGCCAGCAGCTTGGGACAGAGATACAATGAGCAGTTCTTC. This sequence encodes CASSLGQRYNEQFF. The full variable domain, completed using reference TRBV5-5 and TRBJ2-1, is DAGVTQSPTHLIKTRGQQVTLRCSPISGHKSVSWYQQVLGQGPQFIFQYYEKEERGRGNFPDRFSARQFPNYSSELNVNALLLGDSALYLCASSLGQRYNEQFFGPGTRLTVL.

This clone was picked up one time. The V and J genes are TRBV5-1 and TRBJ1-2; possibly TRBD1 for D (6 bases). CDR3 size: 14 residues. Looked up from germline, CDR1 is SGHRS and CDR2 is YFSETQ. Trimming left V 3 bases short and J 6 bases short, with 15 bases between. The CDR3 region has the DNA TGCGCCAGCAGCTCTGGACGGTCAGGGGATGGCTACACCTTC. Translated: CASSSGRSGDGYTF.

The V gene is TRBV11-2, the J gene TRBJ1-1; TRBD1 might be the D (5 bases). Germline V gene sequence: CDR1 SGHAT, CDR2 FQNNGV. This CDR3 has 16 amino acids. V was pared by 5 bases and J by 2 bases, with 18 bases between. This CDR3 is CASSPMGGSGNTEAFF. DNA for the CDR3: TGTGCCAGCAGCCCCATGGGGGGGAGTGGAAACACTGAAGCTTTCTTT.

The chain couples TRBV25-1 to TRBJ2-7, with D possibly called TRBD1 or TRBD2 (6 bases each). V was cut by 8 bases and J by 6 bases, with 20 bases left in between. CDR3 length: 14 residues. The V gene's germline CDR1 is MGHDK and CDR2 SYGVNS. DNA of the CDR3: TGTGCCAGCGGCTTACCGGGGGCCCGAGGCGAGCAGTACTTC. Its protein is CASGLPGARGEQYF.

The V gene is TRBV7-2, the J gene TRBJ1-2; TRBD1 might be the D (6 bases). Germline V gene lookup returns CDR1 SGHTA and CDR2 FQGNSA. The CDR3 extends over 14 amino acids. V lost 5 bases, J lost 8 bases, and 18 bases lay in between. Here the CDR3 reads CASSPPPGHMGYTF. The CDR3 coding sequence is TGTGCCAGCAGCCCCCCACCGGGACATATGGGCTACACCTTC.

Concerning this clone itself: This CDR3 is also generated by other DNA sequences in the sample. This sequence joins TRBV19 and TRBJ2-3, with 8 bases aligning to TRBD1. CDR1 LNHDA and CDR2 SQIVND come from the germline V gene (reference sequence). The CDR3 consists of 14 residues. J gave up 1 base and V 5 bases, and 2 bases lay outside the gene matches. This CDR3 reads CASSDRGGTDTQYF. The CDR3 nucleotides read TGTGCCAGTAGTGACAGGGGAGGCACAGATACGCAGTATTTT.

This sequence joins TRBV4-2 and TRBJ2-7; D gene unclear. Deletions cut 0 bases from V and 2 bases from J, with 8 bases between. The CDR3 length is 14 residues. CDR1 is LGHNA and CDR2 is YNFKEQ in the germline V gene. CDR3 in amino acids: CASSQEGLTYEQYF. CDR3 bases: TGTGCCAGCAGCCAAGAGGGATTGACCTACGAGCAGTACTTC.

The chain joins TRBV7-9 to TRBJ2-1; either TRBD1 or TRBD2 may fit D (5 bases each). Looked up from germline, CDR1 is SEHNR and CDR2 is FQNEAQ (reference sequence). V was shortened by 7 bases and J by 6 bases, with 19 bases between the two germline ends. The CDR3 length is 15 residues. The CDR3 spells CASTTSWDPPNEQFF. The CDR3 coding sequence is TGTGCCAGCACCACTTCGTGGGACCCCCCCAATGAGCAGTTCTTC.

The chain uses TRBV9 and TRBJ1-3; 10 nucleotides agree with TRBD1. CDR1 is SGDLS, CDR2 YYNGEE, per germline. V dropped 3 bases and J dropped 4; count of bases not matched to a gene: 7. The CDR3 is 16 amino acids. CDR3 coding DNA: TGTGCCAGCAGCGCCCTGGGACAGGGGATAGGAAACACCATATATTTT. Encoded protein: CASSALGQGIGNTIYF.

The J gene is TRBJ1-3, the V gene TRBV10-3; a possible D gene is TRBD1 (6 bases). CDR1 ENHRY and CDR2 SYGVKD come from the germline V gene. Trimming stripped 3 bases from V and 0 bases from J, with 12 bases between. The CDR3 runs to 16 residues. The CDR3 is CAISDMTGISGNTIYF. The CDR3, as DNA: TGTGCCATCAGTGATATGACAGGAATCTCTGGAAACACCATATATTTT.

In its sample, this clone was seen once. The CDR3 protein is CASSEGGAQGSYSYEQYF. In DNA form, the CDR3 reads TGTGCCAGCAGTGAAGGTGGGGCCCAGGGGTCCTACTCCTACGAGCAGTACTTC. The chain has TRBV2 and TRBJ2-7; D might be TRBD1 (6 bases). The length of the CDR3 is 18 residues. The germline V gene encodes CDR1 SNHLY and CDR2 FYNNEI. V shed 1 base and J shed 0 bases, with 19 bases lying between them.

This clone has only one observation. The CDR3 here is CASSRLRFLEQFF. Written as DNA, the CDR3 is TGTGCCAGCAGCCGACTACGTTTTTTAGAGCAGTTCTTC. The J gene is TRBJ2-1, the V gene TRBV6-1; a possible D gene is TRBD2 (5 bases). In germline, CDR1 is MNHNS, CDR2 SASEGT. Trimming removed 6 bases from V and 10 bases from J, with 16 bases in between. This CDR3 spans 13 amino acids.

Of note for this clone: In the same sample, other DNA sequences code for this CDR3. The genes are TRBV2 and TRBJ2-3, with 10 nucleotides matching TRBD2. The germline CDR1 and CDR2 sequences are SNHLY and FYNNEI. V dropped 6 bases and J dropped 1; count of bases not matched to a gene: 4. The CDR3 spans 15 residues. CDR3 in DNA: TGTGCCAGCAGCCCGCTAGCGGGGGGCACAGATACGCAGTATTTT. This gives the protein CASSPLAGGTDTQYF.

V gene TRBV2 combines with J gene TRBJ2-7, with D tentatively TRBD1 or TRBD2 (5 bases each). This CDR3 contains 13 residues. Trimming took off 4 bases at V and 4 bases at J, with 11 bases between the two ends. The germline V gene encodes CDR1 SNHLY and CDR2 FYNNEI. As DNA, the CDR3 is TGTGCCAGCAGTGTAGAGGGGTATTACGAGCAGTACTTC. It specifies CASSVEGYYEQYF.

This chain links TRBV19 with TRBJ2-5; 10 bases are a match to TRBD1. The V and J ends lost 4 bases and 5 bases, in that order; junction bases with no gene match: 10. CDR3 length equals 16 residues. CDR1 is LNHDA, CDR2 SQIVND, per germline (reference sequence). CDR3 sequence (DNA): TGTGCCAGTAGTACCCGGACAGGGGGAGCCCGGGAGACCCAGTACTTC. This translates into CASSTRTGGARETQYF.

The CDR3 sequence is CASTHSGEQYF. Written as DNA, the CDR3 is TGTGCCAGCACCCATTCTGGCGAGCAGTACTTC. The chain employs TRBV7-8 and TRBJ2-7; D gene unclear. CDR3 size: 11 residues. Germline lookup yields CDR1 SGHVS and CDR2 FQNEAQ. V was cut by 7 bases and J by 6 bases, with 10 bases left in between.

The gene calls are TRBV9 and TRBJ2-1; D not resolved. The CDR3 sequence is 14 residues long. The V gene's germline CDR1 is SGDLS and CDR2 YYNGEE. V was shortened by 0 bases and J by 0 bases, with 4 bases between the two germline ends. The CDR3 loop reads CASSVAPSYNEQFF. CDR3 in DNA: TGTGCCAGCAGCGTAGCCCCCTCCTACAATGAGCAGTTCTTC.

The chain carries TRBV5-4 and TRBJ2-1, with D possibly matching TRBD2 (6 bases). The ends were cut back, 4 bases at V and 1 base at J, with 18 bases in the middle. Germline assignment: CDR1 SGHNT and CDR2 YYREEE (reference sequence). The CDR3 runs to 17 residues. The CDR3, as DNA: TGTGCCAGCAGCCCAACTCGACTAGACAGATCCTACAATGAGCAGTTCTTC. Translation gives CASSPTRLDRSYNEQFF.

The CDR3 protein is CASSLALEGYGYTF. The CDR3 coding sequence is TGTGCCAGCAGCTTAGCGCTAGAGGGGTATGGCTACACCTTC. This chain connects TRBV7-9 to TRBJ1-2, with a weak D call TRBD1 (5 bases). Germline assignment: CDR1 SEHNR and CDR2 FQNEAQ (reference sequence). The CDR3 covers 14 residues. V shed 0 bases and J shed 5 bases, with 10 bases lying between them.

The chain joins TRBV19 to TRBJ1-5; a weak D match, TRBD1 (5 bases). Germline V gene lookup returns CDR1 LNHDA and CDR2 SQIVND (reference sequence). CDR3 size: 15 residues. Trimming cost V 7 bases and J 5 bases, with 18 bases left between them. CDR3 in amino acids: CASIKGTGGDQPQHF. In DNA form, the CDR3 reads TGTGCCAGTATTAAGGGGACCGGAGGAGATCAGCCCCAGCATTTT.